A single TCR beta chain is shown here with its context. What it binds is not known. The sample has other DNA sequences that encode this CDR3 too. In the CD4+ fraction, cells were divided into CD45RA+ naive and CD45RA-negative memory subsets. The data originate from a study of shared clonotypes between healthy human individuals. Study results and limitations: Among several donors, about 5% of naive CD4 clonotypes were found in common.

The protocol was immunoSEQ multiplex PCR, while the TCRdb copy is restricted to in-frame clones and leaves out a portion. The sample contains some 680,000 clones, less than 80% of which appear only once. The receptor comes from a woman in her twenties or thirties in good health. Sample: memory CD4+ T cells sorted from blood. Subset defined: CD45RA-negative fraction.

The CDR3 region has the DNA TGCGCCAGCAGCCTAGCCTCAACTAATGAAAAACTGTTTTTT. Its protein is CASSLASTNEKLFF. The chain employs TRBV5-1 and TRBJ1-4; D remains ambiguous. The germline gives CDR1 SGHRS, CDR2 YFSETQ. V lost 4 bases to trimming and J lost 0 bases, with 7 bases between them. This CDR3 region has 14 residues.